The clone carrying this T cell receptor (beta chain) was detected many times. Treg sorting used a CD4+CD25+CD127-/low gate. Full-length variable regions came from constant-region reverse primers plus semi-nested Nested Universal Primer A PCR. TCRdb processed the 5' RACE reads anew with MiXCR; each CDR3 protein has one entry. The repertoire has around 10,000 distinct CDR3 sequences, 11% to 15% of them found once; the top ten carry 3.3%. Germline V gene data show CDR1 as MNHEY and CDR2 as SVGAGI. Trimming pared 4 bases from V and 1 base from J, leaving 13 bases between. This CDR3 is 15 amino acids long.

Sequencing input: Tregs sorted from blood. The rearrangement joins TRBV6-5 to TRBJ1-1; D is possibly TRBD1 (5 bases). The receptor was isolated from a female donor with breast cancer. As DNA, the CDR3 is TGTGCCAGCAGTTCAGTCAGGGTGTCGAACACTGAAGCTTTCTTT. The encoded protein is CASSSVRVSNTEAFF.